These 2 T cell receptor beta chains originate from one sample sequenced in a study of blood T cell repertoires in COVID-19. The data were produced by immunoSEQ multiplex PCR, yet TCRdb's version contains in-frame clones alone and is incomplete. The sample consists of about 120,000 clones, approximately 80% of them appearing once. Sample: peripheral blood. The receptors shown here come from a human donor in a cohort sampled during active COVID-19.

The rearrangement uses TRBV5-1 and TRBJ2-3, with D maybe TRBD2 (5 bases). CDR1 SGHRS and CDR2 YFSETQ come from the germline V gene. The CDR3 loop spans 15 amino acids. V was shortened by 2 bases and J by 2 bases, with 12 bases between the two germline ends. The CDR3 sequence: CASSFGLAATDTQYF. Here the CDR3 DNA reads TGCGCCAGCAGCTTTGGCCTAGCCGCCACAGATACGCAGTATTTT. Together with reference TRBV5-1 and TRBJ2-3, the CDR3 gives the full variable domain: KAGVTQTPRYLIKTRGQQVTLSCSPISGHRSVSWYQQTPGQGLQFLFEYFSETQRNKGNFPGRFSGRQFSNSRSEMNVSTLELGDSALYLCASSFGLAATDTQYFGPGTRLTVL.

J is TRBJ1-1 and V is TRBV10-3; TRBD1 might be the D (6 bases). Germline values: CDR1 ENHRY, CDR2 SYGVKD. CDR3 length: 12 amino acids. Deletions cut 3 bases from V and 6 bases from J, with 8 bases between. This CDR3 reads CAISDGGPEAFF. DNA of the CDR3: TGTGCCATCAGTGATGGGGGCCCTGAAGCTTTCTTT.